In this sample, the clone carrying this T cell receptor beta chain turned up once. In the authors' workflow: Quantification of nucleated cells was approximated via reference gene primer amplification. The data were produced by immunoSEQ multiplex PCR, yet TCRdb's version contains in-frame clones alone and is incomplete. That table is the source of V, J and clone size, and D and trimming were worked out from the DNA. The table shows fewer than 400,000 clones, with just over 85% occurring only once. This entry comes from a study of blood T cell repertoires in COVID-19. Study summary: The United States, Italy and Spain provided the acute and convalescent COVID-19 samples.

Residents of around 24 US areas, aged roughly 18 to 89 years, made up the participants. Cohort placement rested on clinical history that participants reported themselves. This CDR3 has 14 residues. V was cut by 2 bases and J by 5 bases, with 12 bases left in between. Germline V gives CDR1 LNHDA, CDR2 SQIVND (reference sequence). The specimen sequenced was PBMCs or T cells enriched from blood (not recorded which). The chain has TRBV19 and TRBJ1-1; tentative D call: TRBD1 (5 bases). The source is a man under 40 who had recovered from COVID-19. CDR3 DNA sequence: TGTGCCAGTAGTATATCGGGGGGTTCGACTGAAGCTTTCTTT. Translation gives CASSISGGSTEAFF.